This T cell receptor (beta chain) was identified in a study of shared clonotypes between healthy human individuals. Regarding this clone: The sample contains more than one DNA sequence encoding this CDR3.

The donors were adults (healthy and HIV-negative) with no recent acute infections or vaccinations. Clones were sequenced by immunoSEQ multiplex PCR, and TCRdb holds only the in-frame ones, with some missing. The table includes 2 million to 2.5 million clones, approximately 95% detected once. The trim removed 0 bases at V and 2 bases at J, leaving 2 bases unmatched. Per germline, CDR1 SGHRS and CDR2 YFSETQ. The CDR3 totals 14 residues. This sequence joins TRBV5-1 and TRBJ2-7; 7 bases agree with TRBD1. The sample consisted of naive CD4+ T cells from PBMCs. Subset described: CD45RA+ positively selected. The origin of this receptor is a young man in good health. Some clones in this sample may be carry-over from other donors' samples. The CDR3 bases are TGCGCCAGCAGCTTGGGAGGGGGCACCTACGAGCAGTACTTC. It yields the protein CASSLGGGTYEQYF.